This T cell receptor beta chain originates from a study of cytomegalovirus exposure and HLA in healthy donors. Notes on the study in general: Altogether, more than 150 TCR beta chains were recorded as cytomegalovirus-associated. For presence/absence analyses, sequencing depth was assumed to be roughly uniform across donors.

The CDR3 has 13 amino acids. The germline CDR1 and CDR2 sequences are WSHSY and SAAADI. V lost 10 bases to trimming and J lost 14 bases, with 24 bases between them. PCR amplification relied on 60 Vbeta primers (plus 13 Jbeta primers). Sequencing was performed with immunoSEQ multiplex PCR; in TCRdb, only in-frame clones are kept and a portion is missing. The ten most abundant clones cover roughly 23% of a sample with about 20,000 clones. Of note for this clone: Its cognate antigen is unknown.

Source material: PBMCs. The TCR comes from a man in his 60s in good health and CMV-seropositive. The chain employs TRBV10-2 and TRBJ2-1; D might be TRBD2 (6 bases). CDR3 sequence: CATRPYGSLLEFF. CDR3 DNA sequence: TGCGCCACTCGACCCTACGGGAGCTTACTCGAGTTCTTC.